This TCR beta chain derives from a study of blood T cell repertoires in COVID-19 (dated by TCRdb to the early 2020s). Concerning the study at large: Samples from collaborators originated in the United States, Italy and Spain and spanned both the acute and convalescent phases of COVID-19. Where HLA class I and class II types were available, the types were taken from metadata supplied by the sample provider, not from assay-based typing. The sample metadata nearly always contained a de-identified subject ID, COVID-19 status, age in years and sex. Samples were obtained from the ongoing ImmuneRACE study (first 160 participants) and from 1,000 to 1,500 subjects provided by 6 global collaborators. The dataset comprised deeply sampled blood TCRbeta repertoires from subjects exposed to, actively infected with, or recovered from COVID-19. A freely available public database, intended as a resource for researchers studying the immune response to SARS-CoV-2, is where the repertoires were released. The material from the prospective study consisted of cDNA or gDNA derived from T cells, B-cell-depleted T cells, or PBMCs.

General conclusions and limits of the study: The amount of clinical and demographic metadata varied by source and participant and was provided uncurated.

About this clone itself: Its antigen specificity is not known. One base away there is no much larger clone; base qualities are not given.

Whole blood was collected in K2EDTA tubes by collaborating institutions according to the institutions' own protocols. For TCRbeta analysis, collaborators shipped samples as frozen whole blood, isolated PBMCs, or DNA extracted from either of those sample types. CDR1 and CDR2 are read off the germline V gene (reference sequence) as LGHDT and YNNKEL. The junction shows trimming of 4 bases on V and 0 bases on J, and the gene matches do not reach 2 bases of it. Inclusive of the bounding cysteine and phenylalanine, the CDR3 is 15 residues long. Only the CDR3 region is kept as DNA, spanning 45 bases read in frame from base 1. The immunoSEQ Assay, a bias-controlled multiplex PCR, was used to amplify TCRbeta CDR3 regions from genomic DNA. The study's own analysis went as follows. The number of nucleated cells in each sample was estimated from the amplification of reference gene primers within the assay. Sequence reads were collapsed and filtered to measure the absolute abundance of every unique TCRbeta CDR3 rearrangement. For each sample, productive Simpson clonality was calculated as the square root of Simpson's diversity index across productive rearrangements. As stored in TCRdb, this immuneACCESS dataset retains in-frame rearrangements with V and J assigned. A fraction of the clones does not appear; measured against another copy, unresolved V genes explain less than half of the discrepancy, and the remainder lacks a known reason. The D gene and trimming were derived from the DNA, and the V and J assignments and clone size from that table. This sample gives 35,000 to 50,000 clones in total; 88% of them show up just once. Less than 1.5% of the sample comes from the top ten.

Sequenced input: peripheral blood. The chain uses TRBV3-1 (or the pseudogene TRBV3-2) and TRBJ1-4, with 7 bases matching TRBD1. The sequence was obtained from a woman aged 40 to 55 with acute or convalescent COVID-19. The CDR3 sequence is CASSLGGPTNEKLFF. The DNA reads TGTGCCAGCAGCCTAGGGGGCCCAACTAATGAAAAACTGTTTTTT.